This T cell receptor (beta chain) was documented in a study of CD8 T cells in ankylosing spondylitis. Germline CDR1 SGHAT, CDR2 FQNNGV. The CDR3 loop spans 16 amino acids. Trimming stripped 5 bases from V and 1 base from J, with 14 bases between. MiXCR, run by TCRdb on the 5' RACE reads, gives a single entry per CDR3 protein. The sample includes roughly 97,000 distinct CDR3 sequences, over 6.5% of them seen just once. The study's findings and limits: About 8 highly homologous variants made up a TCR beta motif that seemed to typify ankylosing spondylitis blood.

For this clonotype: Its antigen is currently unknown.

The sequence derives from a male donor with ankylosing spondylitis or in good health (not recorded which). The sequenced sample consisted of blood, either unsorted or a sorted T cell fraction (not recorded which). The chain is built from TRBV11-2 and TRBJ2-2; the D is unclear. The DNA of the CDR3 is TGTGCCAGCAGCCTTCTAGACGGCCGGAACACCGGGGAGCTGTTTTTT. Protein sequence: CASSLLDGRNTGELFF.